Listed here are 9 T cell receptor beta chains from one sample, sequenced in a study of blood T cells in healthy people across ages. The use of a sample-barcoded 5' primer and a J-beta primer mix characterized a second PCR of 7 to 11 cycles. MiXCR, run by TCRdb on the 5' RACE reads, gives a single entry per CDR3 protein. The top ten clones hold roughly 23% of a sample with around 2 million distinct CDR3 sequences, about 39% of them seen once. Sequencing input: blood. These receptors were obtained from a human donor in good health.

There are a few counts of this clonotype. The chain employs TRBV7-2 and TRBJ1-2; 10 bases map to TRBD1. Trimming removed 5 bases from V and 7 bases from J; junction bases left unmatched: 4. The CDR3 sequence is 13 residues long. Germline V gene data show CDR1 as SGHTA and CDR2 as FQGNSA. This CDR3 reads CASSPDRGTGYTF. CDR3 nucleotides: TGTGCCAGCAGCCCGGACAGGGGGACTGGCTACACCTTC.

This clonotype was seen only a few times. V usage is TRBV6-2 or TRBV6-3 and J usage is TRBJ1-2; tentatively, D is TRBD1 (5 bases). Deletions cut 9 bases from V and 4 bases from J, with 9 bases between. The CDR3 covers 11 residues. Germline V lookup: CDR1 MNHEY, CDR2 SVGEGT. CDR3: CASNTGYGYTF. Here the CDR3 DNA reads TGTGCCAGTAATACAGGCTATGGCTACACCTTC.

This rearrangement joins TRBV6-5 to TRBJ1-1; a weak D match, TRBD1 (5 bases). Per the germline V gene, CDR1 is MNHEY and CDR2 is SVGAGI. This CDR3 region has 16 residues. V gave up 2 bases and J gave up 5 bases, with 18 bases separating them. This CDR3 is CASSYLGREIGTEAFF. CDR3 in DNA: TGTGCCAGCAGTTACCTGGGCAGGGAAATCGGAACTGAAGCTTTCTTT.

The CDR3 nucleotides are TGTGCCAGCAGCCCTAGCGGGACACACACCGGGGAGCTGTTTTTT. This sequence encodes CASSPSGTHTGELFF. V usage is TRBV5-4 and J usage is TRBJ2-2; 9 bases are shared with TRBD2. The V and J ends lost 4 bases and 3 bases, in that order; junction bases with no gene match: 4. The CDR3 loop spans 15 amino acids. The germline V gene has CDR1 SGHNT and CDR2 YYREEE (reference sequence).

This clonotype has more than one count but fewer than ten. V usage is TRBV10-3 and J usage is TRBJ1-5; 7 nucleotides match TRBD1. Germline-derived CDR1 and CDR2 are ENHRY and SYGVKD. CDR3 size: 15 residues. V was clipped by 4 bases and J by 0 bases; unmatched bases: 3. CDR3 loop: CAISGGTDSNQPQHF. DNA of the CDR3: TGTGCCATCAGTGGCGGGACAGATAGCAATCAGCCCCAGCATTTT.

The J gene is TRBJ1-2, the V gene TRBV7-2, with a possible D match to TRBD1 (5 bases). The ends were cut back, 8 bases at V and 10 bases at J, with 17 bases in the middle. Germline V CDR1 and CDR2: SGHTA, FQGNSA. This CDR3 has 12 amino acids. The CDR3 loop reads CASQGGGGVYTF. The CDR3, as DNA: TGTGCCAGCCAGGGAGGAGGAGGGGTCTACACCTTC.

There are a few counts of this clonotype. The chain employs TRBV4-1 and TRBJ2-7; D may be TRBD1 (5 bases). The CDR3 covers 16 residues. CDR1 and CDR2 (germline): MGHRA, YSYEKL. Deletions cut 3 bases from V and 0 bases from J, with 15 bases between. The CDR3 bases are TGCGCCAGCAGCCACTCACAGGTAACGAGCTCCTACGAGCAGTACTTC. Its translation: CASSHSQVTSSYEQYF.

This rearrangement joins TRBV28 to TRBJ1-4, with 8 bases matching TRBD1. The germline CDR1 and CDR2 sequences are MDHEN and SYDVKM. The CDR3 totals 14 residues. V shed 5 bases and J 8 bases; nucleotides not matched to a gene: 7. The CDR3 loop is CASSPRGLREKLFF. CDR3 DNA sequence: TGTGCCAGCAGTCCCAGGGGGCTAAGGGAAAAACTGTTTTTT.

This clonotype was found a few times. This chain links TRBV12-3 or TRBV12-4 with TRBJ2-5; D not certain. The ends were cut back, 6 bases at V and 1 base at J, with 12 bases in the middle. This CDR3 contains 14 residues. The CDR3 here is CASRLAGSQETQYF. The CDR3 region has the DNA TGTGCCAGCAGATTGGCAGGAAGCCAAGAGACCCAGTACTTC.